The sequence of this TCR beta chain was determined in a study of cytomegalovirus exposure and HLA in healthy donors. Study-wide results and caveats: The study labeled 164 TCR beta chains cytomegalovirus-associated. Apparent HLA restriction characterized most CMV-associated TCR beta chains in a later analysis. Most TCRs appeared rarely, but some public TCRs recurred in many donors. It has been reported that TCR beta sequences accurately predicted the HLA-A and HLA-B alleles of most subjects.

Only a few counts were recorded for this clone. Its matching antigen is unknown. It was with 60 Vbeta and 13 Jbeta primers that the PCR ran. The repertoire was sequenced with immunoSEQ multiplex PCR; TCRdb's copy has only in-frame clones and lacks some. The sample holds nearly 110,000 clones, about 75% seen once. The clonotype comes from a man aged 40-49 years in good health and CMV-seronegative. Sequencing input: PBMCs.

DNA for the CDR3: TGTGCCAGCAGCCAAACGACAGGGAACTATGGCTACACCTTC. Protein sequence: CASSQTTGNYGYTF. The V call is TRBV5-5, the J call TRBJ1-2, with 7 bases identical to TRBD1. This CDR3 region has 14 residues. Germline values: CDR1 SGHKS, CDR2 YYEKEE (reference sequence). The ends lost 4 bases at V and 2 bases at J; junction bases unmatched: 5. The variable domain in full, with the rest retrieved from reference TRBV5-5 and TRBJ1-2, is DAGVTQSPTHLIKTRGQQVTLRCSPISGHKSVSWYQQVLGQGPQFIFQYYEKEERGRGNFPDRFSARQFPNYSSELNVNALLLGDSALYLCASSQTTGNYGYTFGSGTRLTVV.